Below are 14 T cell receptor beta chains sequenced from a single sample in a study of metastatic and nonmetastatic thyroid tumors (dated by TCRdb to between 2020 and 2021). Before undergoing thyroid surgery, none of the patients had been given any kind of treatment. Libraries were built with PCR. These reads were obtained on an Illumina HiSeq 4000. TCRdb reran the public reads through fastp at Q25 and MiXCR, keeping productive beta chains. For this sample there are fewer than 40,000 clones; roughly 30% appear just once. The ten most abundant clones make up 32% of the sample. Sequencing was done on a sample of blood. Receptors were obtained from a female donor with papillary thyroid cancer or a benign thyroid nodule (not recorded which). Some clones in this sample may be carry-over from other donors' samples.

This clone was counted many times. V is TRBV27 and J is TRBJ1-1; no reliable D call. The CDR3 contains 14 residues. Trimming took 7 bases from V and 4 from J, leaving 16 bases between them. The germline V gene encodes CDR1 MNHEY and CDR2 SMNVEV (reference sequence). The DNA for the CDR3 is TGTGCCAGCAAGAACCGGGCTGTAGGCACTGAAGCTTTCTTT. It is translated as CASKNRAVGTEAFF.

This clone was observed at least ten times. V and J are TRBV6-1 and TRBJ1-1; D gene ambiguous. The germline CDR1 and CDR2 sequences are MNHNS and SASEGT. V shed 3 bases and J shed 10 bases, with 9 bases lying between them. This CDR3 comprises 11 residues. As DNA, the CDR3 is TGTGCCAGCAGTGACACCCAAGGAGCTTTCTTT. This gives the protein CASSDTQGAFF.

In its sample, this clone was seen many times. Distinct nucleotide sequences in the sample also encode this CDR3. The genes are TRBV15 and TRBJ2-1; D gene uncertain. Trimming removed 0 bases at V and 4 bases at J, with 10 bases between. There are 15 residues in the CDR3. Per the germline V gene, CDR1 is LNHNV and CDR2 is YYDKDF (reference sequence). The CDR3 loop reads CATSRDTDPYNEQFF. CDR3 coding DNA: TGTGCCACCAGCAGAGATACGGACCCGTACAATGAGCAGTTCTTC.

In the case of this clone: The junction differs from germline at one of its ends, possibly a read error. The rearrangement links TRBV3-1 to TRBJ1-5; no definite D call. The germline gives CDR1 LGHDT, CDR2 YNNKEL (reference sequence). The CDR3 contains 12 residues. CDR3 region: CASSSGSQPQHF. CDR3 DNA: TGTGCCAGCAGCAGTGGCAGTCAGCCGCAGCATTTT.

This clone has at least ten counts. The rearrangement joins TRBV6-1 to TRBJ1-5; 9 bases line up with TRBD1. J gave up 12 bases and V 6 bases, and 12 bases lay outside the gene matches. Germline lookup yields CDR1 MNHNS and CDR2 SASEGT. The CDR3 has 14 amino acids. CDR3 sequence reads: CASSRRQGGARQHF. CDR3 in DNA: TGTGCCAGCAGCCGCAGACAGGGGGGGGCTCGCCAGCATTTT.

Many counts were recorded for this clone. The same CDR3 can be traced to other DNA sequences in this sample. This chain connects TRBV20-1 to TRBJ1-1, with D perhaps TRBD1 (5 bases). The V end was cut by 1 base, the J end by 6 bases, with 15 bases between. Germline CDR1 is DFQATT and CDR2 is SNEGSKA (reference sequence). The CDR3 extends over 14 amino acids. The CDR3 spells CSARASGGDPEAFF. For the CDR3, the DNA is TGCAGTGCTAGAGCCTCCGGGGGGGACCCTGAAGCTTTCTTT.

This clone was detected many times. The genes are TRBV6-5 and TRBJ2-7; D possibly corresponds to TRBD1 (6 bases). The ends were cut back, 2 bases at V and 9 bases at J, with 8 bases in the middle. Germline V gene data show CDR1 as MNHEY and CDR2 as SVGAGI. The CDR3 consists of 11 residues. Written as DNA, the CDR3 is TGTGCCAGCAGTTACACAGGGATGCAGTACTTC. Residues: CASSYTGMQYF.

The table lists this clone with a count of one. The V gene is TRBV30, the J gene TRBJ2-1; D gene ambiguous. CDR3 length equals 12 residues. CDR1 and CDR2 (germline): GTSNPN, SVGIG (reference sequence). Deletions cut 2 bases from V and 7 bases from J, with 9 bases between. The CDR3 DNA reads TGTGCCTGGAGTTTGATGAGGAATGAGCAGTTCTTC. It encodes CAWSLMRNEQFF.

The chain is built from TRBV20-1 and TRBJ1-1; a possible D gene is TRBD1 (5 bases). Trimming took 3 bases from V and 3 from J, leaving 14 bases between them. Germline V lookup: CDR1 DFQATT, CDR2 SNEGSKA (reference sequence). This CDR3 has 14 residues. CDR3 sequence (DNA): TGCAGTGCTAGGTCGGGCAGGGCTCACACTGAAGCTTTCTTT. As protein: CSARSGRAHTEAFF.

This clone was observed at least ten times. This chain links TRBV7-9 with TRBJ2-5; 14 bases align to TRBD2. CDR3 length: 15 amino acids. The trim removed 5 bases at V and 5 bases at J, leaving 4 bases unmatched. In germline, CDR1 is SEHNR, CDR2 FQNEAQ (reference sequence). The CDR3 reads CASSPGLAGVETQYF. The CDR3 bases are TGTGCCAGCAGCCCGGGACTAGCGGGAGTTGAGACCCAGTACTTC.

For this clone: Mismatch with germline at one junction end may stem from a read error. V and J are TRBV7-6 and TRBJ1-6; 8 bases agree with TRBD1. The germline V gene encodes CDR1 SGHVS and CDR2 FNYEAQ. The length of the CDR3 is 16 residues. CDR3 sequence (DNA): TGTGCCAGCAGCTTGCCAGGGGGCGGCTATAATTCACCCCGCCACTTT. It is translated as CASSLPGGGYNSPRHF. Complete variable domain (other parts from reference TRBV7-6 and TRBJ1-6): GAGVSQSPRYKVTKRGQDVALRCDPISGHVSLYWYRQALGQGPEFLTYFNYEAQQDKSGLPNDRFSAERPEGSISTLTIQRTEQRDSAMYRCASSLPGGGYNSPRHFGNGTRLTVT.

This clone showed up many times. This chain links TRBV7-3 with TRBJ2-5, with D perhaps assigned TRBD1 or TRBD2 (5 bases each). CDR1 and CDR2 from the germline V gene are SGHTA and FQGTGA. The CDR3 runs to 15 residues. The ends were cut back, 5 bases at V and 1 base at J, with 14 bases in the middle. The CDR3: CASSLLGARQETQYF. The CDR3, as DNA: TGTGCCAGCAGCCTCCTCGGGGCCCGCCAAGAGACCCAGTACTTC.

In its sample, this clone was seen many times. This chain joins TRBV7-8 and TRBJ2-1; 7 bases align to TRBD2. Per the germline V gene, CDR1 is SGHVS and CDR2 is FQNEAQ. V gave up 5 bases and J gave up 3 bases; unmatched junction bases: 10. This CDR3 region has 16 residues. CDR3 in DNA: TGTGCCAGCAGCCCTGCGGCGGGCGGGAGCTACAATGAGCAGTTCTTC. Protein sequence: CASSPAAGGSYNEQFF.

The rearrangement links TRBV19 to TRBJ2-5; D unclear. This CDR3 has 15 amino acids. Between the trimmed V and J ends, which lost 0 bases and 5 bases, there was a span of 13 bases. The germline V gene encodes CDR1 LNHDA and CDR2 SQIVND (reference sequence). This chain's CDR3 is CASSIDHGALETQYF. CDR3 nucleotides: TGTGCCAGTAGTATAGATCATGGAGCCTTGGAGACCCAGTACTTC. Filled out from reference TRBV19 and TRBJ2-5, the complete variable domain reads DGGITQSPKYLFRKEGQNVTLSCEQNLNHDAMYWYRQDPGQGLRLIYYSQIVNDFQKGDIAEGYSVSREKKESFPLTVTSAQKNPTAFYLCASSIDHGALETQYFGPGTRLLVL.